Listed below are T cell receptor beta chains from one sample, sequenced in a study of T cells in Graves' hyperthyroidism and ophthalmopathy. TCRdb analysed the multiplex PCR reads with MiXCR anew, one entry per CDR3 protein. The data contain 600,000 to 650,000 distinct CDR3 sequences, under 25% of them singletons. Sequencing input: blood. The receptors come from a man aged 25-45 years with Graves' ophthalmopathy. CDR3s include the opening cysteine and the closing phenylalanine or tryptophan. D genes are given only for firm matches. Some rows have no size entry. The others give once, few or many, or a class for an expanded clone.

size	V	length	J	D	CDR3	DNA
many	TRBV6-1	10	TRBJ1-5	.	CASGNQPQHF	TGTGCCAGCGGCAATCAGCCCCAGCATTTT
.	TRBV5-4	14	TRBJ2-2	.	CASSLGKNTGELFF	TGTGCCAGCAGCTTAGGGAAGAACACCGGGGAGCTGTTTTTT
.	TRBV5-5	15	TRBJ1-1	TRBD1	CASSLGWDRNTEAFF	TGTGCCAGCAGCTTGGGGTGGGACAGGAACACTGAAGCTTTCTTT
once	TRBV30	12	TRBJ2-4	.	CACPDAKNIQYF	TGTGCCTGCCCCGATGCCAAAAACATTCAGTACTTC
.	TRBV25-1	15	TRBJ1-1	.	CASSEYGGRNTEAFF	TGTGCCAGCAGTGAATACGGCGGAAGGAACACTGAAGCTTTCTTT
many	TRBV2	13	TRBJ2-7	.	CASSGQFSYEQYF	TGTGCCAGCAGTGGCCAGTTCTCCTACGAGCAGTACTTC
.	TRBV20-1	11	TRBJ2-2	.	CSATLTGELFF	TGCAGTGCTACCTTAACCGGGGAGCTGTTTTTT
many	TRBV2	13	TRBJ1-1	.	CASTRGGDTEAFF	TGTGCCAGCACCCGAGGGGGGGACACTGAAGCTTTCTTT
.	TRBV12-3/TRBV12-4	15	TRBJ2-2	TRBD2	CASGREPTNTGELFF	TGTGCCAGCGGGCGGGAGCCAACGAACACCGGGGAGCTGTTTTTT
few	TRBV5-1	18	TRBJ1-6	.	CASSPTKTPAWARSPLHF	TGCGCCAGCAGCCCCACAAAGACACCGGCCTGGGCCCGATCACCCCTCCACTTT
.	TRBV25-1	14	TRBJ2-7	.	CASSEGSEKHEQYF	TGTGCCAGCAGTGAAGGATCAGAGAAGCACGAGCAGTACTTC
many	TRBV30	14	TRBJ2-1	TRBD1	CAWSEPTGGHEQFF	TGTGCCTGGAGTGAACCCACAGGGGGCCATGAGCAGTTCTTC
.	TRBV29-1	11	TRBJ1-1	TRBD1	CSVYDRAEAFF	TGCAGCGTCTATGACAGGGCGGAAGCTTTCTTT